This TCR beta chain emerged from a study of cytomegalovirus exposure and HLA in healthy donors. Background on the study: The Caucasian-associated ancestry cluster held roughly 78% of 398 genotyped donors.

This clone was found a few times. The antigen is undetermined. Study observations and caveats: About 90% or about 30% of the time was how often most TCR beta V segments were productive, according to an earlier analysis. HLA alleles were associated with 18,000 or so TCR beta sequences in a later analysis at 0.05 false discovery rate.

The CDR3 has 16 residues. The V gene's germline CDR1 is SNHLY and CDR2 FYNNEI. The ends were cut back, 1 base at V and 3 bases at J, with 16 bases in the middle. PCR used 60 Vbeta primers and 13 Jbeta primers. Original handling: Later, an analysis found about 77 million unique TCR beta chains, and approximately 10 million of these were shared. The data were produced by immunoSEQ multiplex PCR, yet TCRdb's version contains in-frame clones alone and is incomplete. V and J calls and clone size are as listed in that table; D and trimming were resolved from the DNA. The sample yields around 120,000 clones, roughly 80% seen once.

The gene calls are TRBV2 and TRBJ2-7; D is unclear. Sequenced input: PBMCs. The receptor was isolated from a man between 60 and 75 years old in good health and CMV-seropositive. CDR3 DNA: TGTGCCAGCAGTGAAGGAGTGGGCAGTCTGGGCTACGAGCAGTACTTC. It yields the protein CASSEGVGSLGYEQYF.